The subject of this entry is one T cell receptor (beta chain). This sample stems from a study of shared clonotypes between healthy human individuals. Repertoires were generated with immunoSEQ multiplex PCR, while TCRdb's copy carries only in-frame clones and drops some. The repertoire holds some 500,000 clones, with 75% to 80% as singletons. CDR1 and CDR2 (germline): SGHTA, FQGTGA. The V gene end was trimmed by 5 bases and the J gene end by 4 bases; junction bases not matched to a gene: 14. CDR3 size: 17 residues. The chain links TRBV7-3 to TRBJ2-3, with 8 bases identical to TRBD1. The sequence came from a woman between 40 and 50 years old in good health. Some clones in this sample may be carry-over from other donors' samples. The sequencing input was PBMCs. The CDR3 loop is CASSLYGTGDFSDTQYF. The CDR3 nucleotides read TGTGCCAGCAGCCTTTATGGGACAGGCGATTTTTCAGATACGCAGTATTTT.